One and the same sample provided the 24 T cell receptor beta chains below, sequenced in a study of blood T cell repertoires in COVID-19. TCRdb keeps only in-frame clones here, not all; method: immunoSEQ multiplex PCR. In the table there are approximately 180,000 clones, 80% to 90% of which are singletons. The sequencing sample was made of PBMCs or T cells enriched from blood (not recorded which). The receptors stem from a man aged 45-60 years who had recovered from COVID-19.

This clone was seen a few times. This chain uses TRBV7-8 with TRBJ1-1; possibly TRBD1 for D (6 bases). The CDR3 runs 13 residues. Trimming took 4 bases from V and 4 from J, leaving 10 bases between them. Germline lookup yields CDR1 SGHVS and CDR2 FQNEAQ. The CDR3 bases are TGTGCCAGCAGCTCCTGGACAGTCACTGAAGCTTTCTTT. Translated: CASSSWTVTEAFF.

The V call is TRBV3-1 (or the pseudogene TRBV3-2), the J call TRBJ1-1, with D possibly TRBD1 on 6 matching bases. The V gene's germline CDR1 is LGHDT and CDR2 YNNKEL (reference sequence). This CDR3 spans 12 amino acids. Trimming took off 10 bases at V and 0 bases at J, with 9 bases between the two ends. CDR3 sequence reads: CATGQLNTEAFF. The CDR3 coding sequence is TGTGCCACCGGACAGCTGAACACTGAAGCTTTCTTT.

J is TRBJ1-5 and V is TRBV19; unclear D gene. V lost 6 bases and J 7 bases, leaving 16 bases between the germline ends. In germline, CDR1 is LNHDA, CDR2 SQIVND (reference sequence). CDR3 size: 14 residues. CDR3 DNA sequence: TGTGCCAGTAGGAAAGGAGAGTTTAGGCAGCCCCAGCATTTT. Encoded protein: CASRKGEFRQPQHF.

The CDR3 here is CASSEIVTSSGNTIYF. In DNA form, the CDR3 reads TGTGCCAGCAGTGAAATAGTCACTAGCTCTGGAAACACCATATATTTT. V usage is TRBV6-1 and J usage is TRBJ1-3; D is ambiguous. The CDR3 extends over 16 amino acids. V lost 2 bases to trimming and J lost 0 bases, with 11 bases between them. Germline CDR1 MNHNS, CDR2 SASEGT.

The chain uses TRBV5-1 and TRBJ2-5, with 11 bases that match TRBD2. Per germline, CDR1 SGHRS and CDR2 YFSETQ. Unmatched junction bases numbered 9, after V lost 0 bases and J lost 5 bases. This CDR3 has 17 amino acids. CDR3: CASSLASTSGERETQYF. The CDR3 DNA reads as TGCGCCAGCAGCTTGGCCTCGACTAGCGGGGAGAGGGAGACCCAGTACTTC.

This clone was found once. This chain joins TRBV5-1 and TRBJ1-3; D remains ambiguous. The CDR3 runs to 13 residues. Trimming removed 5 bases at V and 4 bases at J, with 10 bases between. Looked up from germline, CDR1 is SGHRS and CDR2 is YFSETQ. CDR3 sequence: CASSINRGNTIYF. The CDR3 DNA sequence: TGCGCCAGCAGTATAAACCGGGGAAACACCATATATTTT.

The chain employs TRBV7-3 and TRBJ1-1; no reliable D call. Germline CDR1 is SGHTA and CDR2 is FQGTGA. With 2 bases removed from V and 3 bases from J, the gap between germline ends came to 10 bases. The CDR3 has 14 residues. The CDR3 here is CASSLLGVDTEAFF. The CDR3 DNA is TGTGCCAGCAGCTTACTAGGAGTGGACACTGAAGCTTTCTTT.

As concerns this clone: At one of its ends the junction is not consistent with the germline gene, which may arise from a read error. The chain employs TRBV7-7 and TRBJ1-4; no clear D gene. This CDR3 region has 15 residues. In germline, CDR1 is SSHAT, CDR2 FNYEAQ (reference sequence). For the CDR3, the DNA is TGTGCTAGCAGCTTAGGCCCGGCAACTAATGAAAAACTGTTTTTT. Amino acid sequence: CASSLGPATNEKLFF.

V is TRBV5-1 and J is TRBJ1-1; 7 nucleotides agree with TRBD1. The CDR3 has 13 residues. J was trimmed by 6 bases and V by 4 bases; bases with no gene match: 6. CDR1 and CDR2 from the germline V gene are SGHRS and YFSETQ. CDR3: CASSPSTGSEAFF. The CDR3 DNA reads TGCGCCAGCAGCCCTTCGACAGGGTCTGAAGCTTTCTTT.

The chain links TRBV5-8 to TRBJ2-7, with TRBD2 as a possible D gene (5 bases). CDR1 and CDR2 from the germline V gene are SGHTS and YDEGEE. Trimming took 1 base from V and 3 from J, leaving 11 bases between them. The CDR3 loop spans 14 amino acids. CDR3 residues: CASSLSGLGYEQYF. The CDR3 region has the DNA TGTGCCAGCAGCTTGTCGGGGTTAGGCTACGAGCAGTACTTC.

This clone was picked up one time. The chain couples TRBV7-2 to TRBJ1-3; 7 nucleotides agree with TRBD1. This CDR3 contains 15 residues. Germline CDR1 reads SGHTA; CDR2 reads FQGNSA. Germline trimming cut 1 base from V and 4 bases from J; bases unmatched to any gene: 4. CDR3 in DNA: TGTGCCAGCAGCTTAGGACAGGGCTCGGGAAACACCATATATTTT. As protein: CASSLGQGSGNTIYF.

The CDR3 DNA sequence: TGTGCCAGCAGCTTGCGCTTACAAGGGGCTGAAGCTTTCTTT. Its protein product is CASSLRLQGAEAFF. This sequence joins TRBV5-6 and TRBJ1-1, with D perhaps matching TRBD1 (5 bases). The V gene's germline CDR1 is SGHDT and CDR2 YYEEEE. Deletions cut 1 base from V and 6 bases from J, with 13 bases between. The CDR3 is made up of 14 amino acids. The full variable domain, completed using reference TRBV5-6 and TRBJ1-1, is DAGVTQSPTHLIKTRGQQVTLRCSPKSGHDTVSWYQQALGQGPQFIFQYYEEEERQRGNFPDRFSGHQFPNYSSELNVNALLLGDSALYLCASSLRLQGAEAFFGQGTRLTVV.

This rearrangement joins TRBV7-9 to TRBJ1-2; D remains unclear. This CDR3 region has 13 residues. Trimming removed 5 bases from V and 8 bases from J, with 15 bases in between. Per the germline V gene, CDR1 is SEHNR and CDR2 is FQNEAQ (reference sequence). CDR3 nucleotides: TGTGCCAGCAGCCCCAGAGGTACAATCGGCTACACCTTC. Its translation is CASSPRGTIGYTF.

The chain uses TRBV3-1 (or the pseudogene TRBV3-2) and TRBJ2-3; the D gene is possibly TRBD1 (6 bases). The V gene's germline CDR1 is LGHDT and CDR2 YNNKEL (reference sequence). The V gene lost 1 base and the J gene lost 4 bases, with 21 bases spanning the gap. The CDR3 consists of 18 residues. The CDR3 here is CASSQGGHGPLSADTQYF. For the CDR3, the DNA is TGTGCCAGCAGCCAAGGGGGACACGGACCCCTAAGCGCAGATACGCAGTATTTT.

The chain uses TRBV11-1 and TRBJ2-7, with 8 nucleotides matching TRBD1. V trimming: 5 bases; J trimming: 2 bases; junction bases outside the gene matches: 5. From germline, CDR1 is SGHAT and CDR2 FQDESV (reference sequence). The CDR3 totals 14 residues. As DNA, the CDR3 is TGTGCCAGCAGCCAAGACAGGGGCGCCTACGAGCAGTACTTC. It is translated as CASSQDRGAYEQYF.

The gene calls are TRBV30 and TRBJ1-1; D gene uncertain. The germline V and J ends were trimmed by 3 bases and 6 bases, with 17 bases remaining between them. Germline V gene sequence: CDR1 GTSNPN, CDR2 SVGIG (reference sequence). This CDR3 has 14 amino acids. Here the CDR3 reads CAWSTHRLGAEAFF. The CDR3 region has the DNA TGTGCCTGGAGCACCCACCGACTCGGGGCTGAAGCTTTCTTT. Variable domain in full (rest from reference TRBV30 and TRBJ1-1): SQTIHQWPATLVQPVGSPLSLECTVEGTSNPNLYWYRQAAGRGLQLLFYSVGIGQISSEVPQNLSASRPQDRQFILSSKKLLLSDSGFYLCAWSTHRLGAEAFFGQGTRLTVV.

This rearrangement joins TRBV27 to TRBJ2-5; TRBD1 aligns across 10 bases. The end of the DNA aligns better with TRBJ2-7, so the J call may be wrong. This CDR3 has 14 amino acids. Germline V CDR1 and CDR2: MNHEY, SMNVEV (reference sequence). The DNA of the CDR3 is TGTGCCAGCAGTTTCGGGACAGGGGTGAACGAGCAGTACTTC. Encoded protein: CASSFGTGVNEQYF.

The gene calls are TRBV7-8 and TRBJ1-6; TRBD1 agrees at 7 bases. The CDR3 is 15 residues long. Trimming took 3 bases from V and 10 from J; bases not matched to a gene: 9. The germline V gene has CDR1 SGHVS and CDR2 FQNEAQ. This chain's CDR3 is CASSLTGSIGSPLHF. The DNA of the CDR3 is TGTGCCAGCAGCTTGACAGGGAGCATTGGGTCACCCCTCCACTTT.

This CDR3 is CASRDRHNQPQHF. The CDR3 DNA sequence: TGCGCCAGCAGGGACAGGCACAATCAGCCCCAGCATTTT. The chain carries TRBV10-2 and TRBJ1-5, with TRBD1 matching over 7 bases. The CDR3 has 13 amino acids. V lost 6 bases and J lost 3; bases outside the gene matches: 2. Germline loops: CDR1 WSHSY, CDR2 SAAADI.

V gene TRBV7-2 combines with J gene TRBJ1-5; TRBD1 matches 9 bases. This CDR3 has 14 residues. The J segment lost 5 bases and the V segment lost 5 bases, leaving 4 bases of the junction unmatched. Germline V CDR1 and CDR2: SGHTA, FQGNSA. In DNA, the CDR3 is TGTGCCAGCAGCCCCGGACAGGGGCATCAGCCCCAGCATTTT. Its translation is CASSPGQGHQPQHF.

This clone showed up many times. This sequence joins TRBV19 and TRBJ2-6; a possible D gene is TRBD2 (6 bases). Trimming removed 6 bases from V and 0 bases from J, with 12 bases in between. Germline V CDR1 and CDR2: LNHDA, SQIVND (reference sequence). This CDR3 is 16 amino acids long. CDR3 in amino acids: CASSRPGLSGANVLTF. CDR3 bases: TGTGCCAGTAGCCGACCGGGACTCTCTGGGGCCAACGTCCTGACTTTC. The full variable domain, rest sourced from reference TRBV19 and TRBJ2-6, is DGGITQSPKYLFRKEGQNVTLSCEQNLNHDAMYWYRQDPGQGLRLIYYSQIVNDFQKGDIAEGYSVSREKKESFPLTVTSAQKNPTAFYLCASSRPGLSGANVLTFGAGSRLTVL.

This clone counts as large (0.1 to 1%). The genes are TRBV7-8 and TRBJ2-7; 9 nucleotides align to TRBD1. Looked up from germline, CDR1 is SGHVS and CDR2 is FQNEAQ. With V trimmed by 3 bases and J by 6 bases, 18 bases remained unmatched. This CDR3 spans 18 amino acids. The CDR3 sequence: CASSLDRGLLPFSVEQYF. CDR3 nucleotide sequence: TGTGCCAGCAGCTTGGACAGGGGCCTTCTCCCCTTCTCCGTCGAGCAGTACTTC.

The rearrangement links TRBV5-1 to TRBJ2-2; D is ambiguous. Trimming took 4 bases from V and 0 from J, leaving 13 bases between them. The CDR3 is 16 amino acids. The V gene's germline CDR1 is SGHRS and CDR2 YFSETQ. DNA for the CDR3: TGCGCCAGCAGCACGGCGGCCACTTCGAACACCGGGGAGCTGTTTTTT. The encoded protein is CASSTAATSNTGELFF.

The chain couples TRBV19 to TRBJ1-2; possibly TRBD1 for D (5 bases). Germline values: CDR1 LNHDA, CDR2 SQIVND (reference sequence). With 3 bases removed from V and 6 bases from J, the gap between germline ends came to 23 bases. CDR3 length: 17 residues. The CDR3 nucleotides read TGTGCCAGTAGTATTGGGGCTATTTCGGCCCGACTGAATGGCTACACCTTC. The encoded protein is CASSIGAISARLNGYTF.